The subject of this entry is one TCR beta chain. The antigen is unknown. This sample is part of a study of PD-1 blockade in classical Hodgkin lymphoma. The assay was immunoSEQ multiplex PCR, and TCRdb's table has in-frame clones only and misses some. This sample yields 20,000 to 30,000 clones, of which about 74% are seen a single time; about 8% belongs to the top ten. Study-level points and caveats: Exclusion applied to patients who initiated nivolumab less than 1 year following ASCT.

With no exception, relapse followed autologous stem cell transplantation in all patients, and brentuximab vedotin exposure varied. Best response was recorded as complete response, partial response or progressive disease. This specimen was peripheral blood mononuclear cells (PBMCs), taken before the second cycle of nivolumab. The sequence was collected from a human donor with classical Hodgkin lymphoma.

The CDR3 DNA reads TGTGCCAGCTTGGGACAGGGTGGTGAAAAACTGTTTTTT. Its translation is CASLGQGGEKLFF. The chain links TRBV25-1 to TRBJ1-4, with TRBD1 matching 9 bases. This CDR3 comprises 13 residues. Germline V gene lookup returns CDR1 MGHDK and CDR2 SYGVNS. Trimming cost V 8 bases and J 7 bases; bases outside gene matches: 5.